The next 2 T cell receptor beta chains were all read from a single sample in a study of spatial heterogeneity in lung cancer. Time point of the sample: sample taken at primary tumor resection. Their antigen targets remain unknown. Study-wide results and caveats: Counts of expanded intratumoral alpha and beta TCRs tracked tumor mutation counts.

From the 5' RACE reads, TCRdb called clonotypes with MiXCR, one entry per CDR3 protein. The sample shows thousands of distinct CDR3 sequences, under 10% of them seen only once. This material consisted of lung tumor tissue, taken at surgery. Receptor source: a female donor with early-stage non-small cell lung cancer.

The rearrangement links TRBV20-1 to TRBJ2-7; no clear D gene. Germline V gene sequence: CDR1 DFQATT, CDR2 SNEGSKA (reference sequence). CDR3 length: 14 residues. Trimming removed 2 bases from V and 0 bases from J, with 11 bases in between. The CDR3 DNA follows: TGCAGTGCTAGAATGGATACGAGCTCCTACGAGCAGTACTTC. The encoded protein is CSARMDTSSYEQYF.

This chain uses TRBV2 with TRBJ1-5; D call uncertain. Between the trimmed V and J ends, which lost 6 bases and 0 bases, there was a span of 3 bases. The CDR3 sequence is 12 residues long. Per the germline V gene, CDR1 is SNHLY and CDR2 is FYNNEI. This CDR3 is CASRRSNQPQHF. The CDR3 DNA is TGTGCCAGCAGGCGTAGCAATCAGCCCCAGCATTTT.